The entry that follows covers one T cell receptor beta chain sequence. No antigen is known for it. Compared with germline, one end of the junction differs, possibly owing to a read error. CDR3 length: 15 amino acids. Looked up from germline, CDR1 is KGHDR and CDR2 is SFDVKD. The data derive from a study of read filtering for tumor transcriptome and immune sequencing. The library was built from approximately 400 ng RNA with molecular barcoded adaptors for alpha/delta and beta/gamma chains. TCRdb reprocessed the reads via MiXCR and lists one record per CDR3 protein. The sample has approximately 61,000 distinct CDR3 sequences, around 18% seen once. Findings and limits, study-wide: Roughly four fifths of IR-seq clonotypes had one read, totaling 3% to 4% of reads; RNA-seq: 74.6% and 44.6%.

The sample comprised a population of CD138-negative cells sorted from bone marrow. The source of this sequence is a donor aged 40 or older with multiple myeloma. This sequence joins TRBV24-1 and TRBJ2-2; D might be TRBD2 (6 bases). CDR3 region: CATNDGGRSSGELFF. The CDR3 DNA follows: TGTGCCACCAATGATGGAGGGAGAAGTTCCGGGGAGCTGTTTTTT.